The clone carrying this T cell receptor (beta chain) was observed at least ten times. V shed 1 base and J shed 1 base, with 5 bases lying between them. The CDR3 runs 14 residues. The source of the sample is a study of T-cell reconstitution after alpha-beta-depleted transplantation in children. Unique molecular identifiers tagged the TCRbeta library. TCRdb processed the PCR reads anew with MiXCR; each CDR3 protein has one entry. The sample lists 40,000 to 55,000 distinct CDR3 sequences, about a tenth occurring once. This specimen consisted of PBMCs, mostly from graft donor cells, obtained 60 days after TCRalphabeta/CD19-depleted stem cell transplant. The chain is built from TRBV12-3 or TRBV12-4 and TRBJ1-5; D is ambiguous. The sequence derives from a male patient between 2 and 10 years old who had a stem cell transplant for chronic granulomatous disease, so the T cells may come from the graft donor. The CDR3 DNA follows: TGTGCCAGCAGTTTAGGGGAGAGCAATCAGCCCCAGCATTTT. It translates to CASSLGESNQPQHF.